This T cell receptor (beta chain) was observed in a study of early T cells in non-severe SARS-CoV-2 infection. Study-wide background: Whole-blood bulk RNA, unsorted, was sequenced, and chains were unpaired. Study-level points and caveats: Sequences matched to VDJdb favored anti-spike CD8 responses, while private and CD4 specificities were missed.

This clonotype was seen more than once but under ten times. As yet, its antigen is unknown. Trimming pared 5 bases from V and 1 base from J, leaving 13 bases between. Germline CDR1 and CDR2: KGHDR and SFDVKD. The CDR3 has 16 amino acids. Researchers tagged individual cDNA molecules with unique molecular identifiers. TCRdb re-called the 5' RACE reads with MiXCR, one entry per CDR3 protein. The sample yields almost 65,000 distinct CDR3 sequences, less than 5% seen once. The sequenced sample was whole blood. V gene TRBV24-1 combines with J gene TRBJ2-2; TRBD1 is a possible D gene (6 bases). The source is an adult who was a healthcare worker with PCR-confirmed SARS-CoV-2 infection or an uninfected control (not recorded which). The CDR3 region is CATSGYLGQNTGELFF. The CDR3 nucleotides read TGTGCCACCAGTGGGTATCTGGGACAGAACACCGGGGAGCTGTTTTTT.